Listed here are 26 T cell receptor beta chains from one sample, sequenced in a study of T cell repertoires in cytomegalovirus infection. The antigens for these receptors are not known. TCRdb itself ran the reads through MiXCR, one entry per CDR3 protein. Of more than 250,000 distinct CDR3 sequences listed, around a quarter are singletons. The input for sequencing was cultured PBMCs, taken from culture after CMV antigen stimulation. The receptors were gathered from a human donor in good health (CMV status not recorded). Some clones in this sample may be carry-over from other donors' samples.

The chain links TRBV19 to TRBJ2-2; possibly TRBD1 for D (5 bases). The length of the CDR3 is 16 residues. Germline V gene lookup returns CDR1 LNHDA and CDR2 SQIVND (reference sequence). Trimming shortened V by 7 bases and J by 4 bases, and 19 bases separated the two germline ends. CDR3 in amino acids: CASISPGRGPTGELFF. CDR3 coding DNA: TGTGCCAGTATATCCCCCGGAAGGGGCCCCACCGGGGAGCTGTTTTTT.

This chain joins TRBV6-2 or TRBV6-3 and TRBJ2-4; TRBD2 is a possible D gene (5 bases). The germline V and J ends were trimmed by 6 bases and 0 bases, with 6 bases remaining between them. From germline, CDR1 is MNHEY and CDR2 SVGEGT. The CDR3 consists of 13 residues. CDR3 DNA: TGTGCCAGCAGGGAGGCAGCCAAAAACATTCAGTACTTC. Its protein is CASREAAKNIQYF.

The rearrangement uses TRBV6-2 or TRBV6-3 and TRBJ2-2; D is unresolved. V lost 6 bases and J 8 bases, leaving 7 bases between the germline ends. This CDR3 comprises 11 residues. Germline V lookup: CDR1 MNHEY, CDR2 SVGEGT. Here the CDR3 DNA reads TGTGCCAGCAGATACGTAGGGGAGCTGTTTTTT. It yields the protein CASRYVGELFF.

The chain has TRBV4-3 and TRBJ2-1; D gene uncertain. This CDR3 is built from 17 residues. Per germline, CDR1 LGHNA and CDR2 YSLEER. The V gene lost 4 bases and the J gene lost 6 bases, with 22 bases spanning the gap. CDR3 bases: TGCGCCAGCAGCCGGGAAGCCCGGTTCCATGGGTCCAATGAGCAGTTCTTC. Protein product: CASSREARFHGSNEQFF.

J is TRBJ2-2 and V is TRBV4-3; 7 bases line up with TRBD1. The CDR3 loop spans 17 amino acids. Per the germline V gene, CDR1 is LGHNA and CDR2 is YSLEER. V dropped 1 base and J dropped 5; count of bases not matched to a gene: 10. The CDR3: CASSQGTGPTRTGELFF. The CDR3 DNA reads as TGCGCCAGCAGCCAAGGGACAGGCCCGACGCGAACCGGGGAGCTGTTTTTT.

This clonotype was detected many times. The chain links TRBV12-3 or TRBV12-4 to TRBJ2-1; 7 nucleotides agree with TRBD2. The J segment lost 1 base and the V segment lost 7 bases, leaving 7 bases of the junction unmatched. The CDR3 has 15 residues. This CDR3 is CASKKRDGSYNEQFF. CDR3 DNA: TGTGCCAGCAAAAAGCGGGACGGGTCCTACAATGAGCAGTTCTTC.

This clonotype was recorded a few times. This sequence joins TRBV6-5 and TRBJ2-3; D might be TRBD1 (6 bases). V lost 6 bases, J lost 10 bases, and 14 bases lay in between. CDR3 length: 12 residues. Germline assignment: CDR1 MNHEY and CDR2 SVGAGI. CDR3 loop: CASRKGVVAQYF. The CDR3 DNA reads TGTGCCAGCAGGAAGGGGGTTGTCGCGCAGTATTTT.

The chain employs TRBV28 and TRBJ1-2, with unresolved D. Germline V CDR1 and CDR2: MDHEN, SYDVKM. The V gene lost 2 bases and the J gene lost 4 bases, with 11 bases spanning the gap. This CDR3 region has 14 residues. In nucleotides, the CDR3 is TGTGCCAGCAGTTTAGGGGTGGTAGGCTATGGCTACACCTTC. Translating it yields CASSLGVVGYGYTF.

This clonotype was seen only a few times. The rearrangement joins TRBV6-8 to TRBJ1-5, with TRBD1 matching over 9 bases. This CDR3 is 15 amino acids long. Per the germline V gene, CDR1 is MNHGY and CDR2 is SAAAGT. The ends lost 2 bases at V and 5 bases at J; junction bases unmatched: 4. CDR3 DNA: TGTGCCAGCAGTTACGGGACAGGGAGAGATCAGCCCCAGCATTTT. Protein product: CASSYGTGRDQPQHF.

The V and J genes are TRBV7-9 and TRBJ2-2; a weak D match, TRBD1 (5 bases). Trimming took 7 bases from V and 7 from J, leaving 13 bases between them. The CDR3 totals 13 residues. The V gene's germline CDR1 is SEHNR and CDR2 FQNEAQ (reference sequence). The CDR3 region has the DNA TGTGCCAGCACCAAGGTCAGGGTCGGGGAGCTGTTTTTT. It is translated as CASTKVRVGELFF.

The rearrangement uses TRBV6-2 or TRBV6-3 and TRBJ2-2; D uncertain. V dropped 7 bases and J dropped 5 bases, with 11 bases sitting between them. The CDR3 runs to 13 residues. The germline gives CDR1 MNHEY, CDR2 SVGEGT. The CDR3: CASIVGRTGELFF. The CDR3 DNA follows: TGTGCCAGCATTGTAGGAAGGACCGGGGAGCTGTTTTTT.

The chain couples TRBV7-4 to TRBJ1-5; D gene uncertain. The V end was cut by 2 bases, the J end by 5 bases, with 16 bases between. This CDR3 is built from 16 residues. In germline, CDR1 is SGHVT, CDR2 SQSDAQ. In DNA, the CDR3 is TGTGCCAGCAGCTTATCCCGGGGAGCGAGGGATCAGCCCCAGCATTTT. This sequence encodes CASSLSRGARDQPQHF. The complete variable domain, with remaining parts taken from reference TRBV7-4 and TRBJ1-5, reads GAGVSQSPRYKVAKRGRDVALRCDSISGHVTLYWYRQTLGQGSEVLTYSQSDAQRDKSGRPSGRFSAERPERSVSTLKIQRTEQGDSAVYLCASSLSRGARDQPQHFGDGTRLSIL.

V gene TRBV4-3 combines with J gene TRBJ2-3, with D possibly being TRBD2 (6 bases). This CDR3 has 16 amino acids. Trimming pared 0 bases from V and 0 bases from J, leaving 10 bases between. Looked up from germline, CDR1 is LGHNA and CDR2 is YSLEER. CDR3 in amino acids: CASSQESAGSTDTQYF. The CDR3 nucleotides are TGCGCCAGCAGCCAAGAGTCAGCGGGTAGCACAGATACGCAGTATTTT.

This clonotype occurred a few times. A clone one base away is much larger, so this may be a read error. The CDR3 nucleotides are TGTGCCATAAGGGGTGGACTGTCTAGCACAGATATGCAGTATTTT. Amino acids: CAIRGGLSSTDMQYF. V and J are TRBV10-3 and TRBJ2-3, with D perhaps assigned TRBD1 or TRBD2 (5 bases each). This CDR3 is built from 15 residues. Germline V gene lookup returns CDR1 ENHRY and CDR2 SYGVKD.

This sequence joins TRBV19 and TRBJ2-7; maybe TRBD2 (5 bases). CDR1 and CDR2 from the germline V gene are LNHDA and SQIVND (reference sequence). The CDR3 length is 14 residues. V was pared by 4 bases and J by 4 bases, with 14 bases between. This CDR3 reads CASSTRATGYEQYF. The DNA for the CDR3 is TGTGCCAGTAGTACAAGGGCCACGGGATACGAGCAGTACTTC. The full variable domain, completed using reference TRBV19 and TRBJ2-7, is DGGITQSPKYLFRKEGQNVTLSCEQNLNHDAMYWYRQDPGQGLRLIYYSQIVNDFQKGDIAEGYSVSREKKESFPLTVTSAQKNPTAFYLCASSTRATGYEQYFGPGTRLTVT.

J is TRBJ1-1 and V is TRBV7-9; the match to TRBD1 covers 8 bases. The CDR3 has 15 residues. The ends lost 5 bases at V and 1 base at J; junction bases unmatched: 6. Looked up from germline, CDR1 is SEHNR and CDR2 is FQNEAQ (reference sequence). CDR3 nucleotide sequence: TGTGCCAGCAGCGTACAGGGGGGTTCGAACACTGAAGCTTTCTTT. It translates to CASSVQGGSNTEAFF.

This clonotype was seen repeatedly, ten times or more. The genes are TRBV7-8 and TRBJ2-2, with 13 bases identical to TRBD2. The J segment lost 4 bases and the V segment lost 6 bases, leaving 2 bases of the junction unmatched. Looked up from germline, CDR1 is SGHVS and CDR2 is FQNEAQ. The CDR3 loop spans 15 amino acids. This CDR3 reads CASRGLAGVTGELFF. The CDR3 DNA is TGTGCCAGCAGAGGACTAGCGGGAGTCACCGGGGAGCTGTTTTTT.

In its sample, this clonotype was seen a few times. The CDR3 DNA reads TGCGCCAGCAGTCTGGAAGCTTCCAGGGCCTGCAGGGGTACGCAGTATTTT. Protein sequence: CASSLEASRACRGTQYF. The chain combines TRBV23-1 with TRBJ2-3, with D possibly TRBD1 on 6 matching bases. TRBV23-1 is noted as an ORF with a role that remains uncertain. The CDR3 sequence is 17 residues long. V lost 4 bases to trimming and J lost 8 bases, with 25 bases between them.

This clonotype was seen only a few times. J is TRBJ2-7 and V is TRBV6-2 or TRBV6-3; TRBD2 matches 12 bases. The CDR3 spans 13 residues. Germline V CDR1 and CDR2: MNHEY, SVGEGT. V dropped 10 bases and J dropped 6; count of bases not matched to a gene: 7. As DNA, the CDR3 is TGTGCCACACTAGCGGGAGGTCCGAGCGAGCAGTACTTC. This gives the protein CATLAGGPSEQYF.

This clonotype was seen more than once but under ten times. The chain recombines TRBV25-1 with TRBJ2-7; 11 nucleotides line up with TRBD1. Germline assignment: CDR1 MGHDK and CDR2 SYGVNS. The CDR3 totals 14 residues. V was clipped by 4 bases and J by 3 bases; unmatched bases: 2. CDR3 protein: CASSAGQGVYEQYF. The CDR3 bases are TGTGCCAGCAGTGCGGGACAGGGGGTCTACGAGCAGTACTTC.

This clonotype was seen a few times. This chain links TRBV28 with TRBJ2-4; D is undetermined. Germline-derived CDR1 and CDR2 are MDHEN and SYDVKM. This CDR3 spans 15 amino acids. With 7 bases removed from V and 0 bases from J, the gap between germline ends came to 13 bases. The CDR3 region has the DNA TGTGCCAGCACCGATCATGATCTAGCCAAAAACATTCAGTACTTC. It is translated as CASTDHDLAKNIQYF. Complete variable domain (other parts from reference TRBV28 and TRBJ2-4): DVKVTQSSRYLVKRTGEKVFLECVQDMDHENMFWYRQDPGLGLRLIYFSYDVKMKEKGDIPEGYSVSREKKERFSLILESASTNQTSMYLCASTDHDLAKNIQYFGAGTRLSVL.

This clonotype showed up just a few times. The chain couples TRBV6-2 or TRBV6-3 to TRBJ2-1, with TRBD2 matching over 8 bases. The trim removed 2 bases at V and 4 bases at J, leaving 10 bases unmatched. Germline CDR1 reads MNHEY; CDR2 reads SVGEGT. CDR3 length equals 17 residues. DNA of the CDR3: TGTGCCAGCAGTTACCCCCGGGAGGGCCTGATGTACAATGAGCAGTTCTTC. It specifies CASSYPREGLMYNEQFF.

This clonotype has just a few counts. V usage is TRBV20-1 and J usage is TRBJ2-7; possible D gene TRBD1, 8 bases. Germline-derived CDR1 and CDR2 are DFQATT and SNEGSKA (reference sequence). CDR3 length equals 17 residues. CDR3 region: CTMGGGAGTGRTYEQYF. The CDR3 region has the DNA TGCACCATGGGAGGGGGAGCCGGGACAGGAAGAACCTACGAGCAGTACTTC.

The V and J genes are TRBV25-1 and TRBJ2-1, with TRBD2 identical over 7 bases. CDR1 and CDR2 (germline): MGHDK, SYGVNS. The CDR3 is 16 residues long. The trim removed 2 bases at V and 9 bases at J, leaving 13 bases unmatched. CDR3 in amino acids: CASSEGGRGLAGEQFF. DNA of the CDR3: TGTGCCAGCAGTGAAGGGGGAAGGGGCTTAGCGGGTGAGCAGTTCTTC.

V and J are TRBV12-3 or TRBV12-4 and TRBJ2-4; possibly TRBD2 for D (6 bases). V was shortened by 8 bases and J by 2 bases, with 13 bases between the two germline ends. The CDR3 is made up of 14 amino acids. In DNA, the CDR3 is TGTGCCAGCCGTGACGGAGGGACCAAAAACATTCAGTACTTC. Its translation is CASRDGGTKNIQYF.

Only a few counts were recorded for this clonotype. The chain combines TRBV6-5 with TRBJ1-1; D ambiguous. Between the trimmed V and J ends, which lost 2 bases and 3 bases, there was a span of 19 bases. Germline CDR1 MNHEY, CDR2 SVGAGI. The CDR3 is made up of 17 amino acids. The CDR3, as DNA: TGTGCCAGCAGTTACGCCCCCCCCCAAGGGTTGGACACTGAAGCTTTCTTT. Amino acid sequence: CASSYAPPQGLDTEAFF.